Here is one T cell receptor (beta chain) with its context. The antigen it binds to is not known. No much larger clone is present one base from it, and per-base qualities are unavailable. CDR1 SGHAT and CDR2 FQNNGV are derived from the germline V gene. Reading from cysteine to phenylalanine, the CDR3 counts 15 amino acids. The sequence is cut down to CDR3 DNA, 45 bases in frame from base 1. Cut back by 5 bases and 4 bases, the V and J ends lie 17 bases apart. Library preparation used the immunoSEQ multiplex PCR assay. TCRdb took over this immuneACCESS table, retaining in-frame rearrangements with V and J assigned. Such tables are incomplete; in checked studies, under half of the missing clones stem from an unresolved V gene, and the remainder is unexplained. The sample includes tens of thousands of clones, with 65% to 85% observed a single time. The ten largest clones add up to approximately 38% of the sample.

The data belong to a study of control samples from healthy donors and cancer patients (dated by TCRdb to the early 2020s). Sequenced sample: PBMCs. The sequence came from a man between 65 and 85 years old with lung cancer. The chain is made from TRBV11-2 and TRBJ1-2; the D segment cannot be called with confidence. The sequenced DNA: TGTGCCAGCAGCCCAAGTGGAGGGAGCCCCTATGGCTACACCTTC. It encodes CASSPSGGSPYGYTF. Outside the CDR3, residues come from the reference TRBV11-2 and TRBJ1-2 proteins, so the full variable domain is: EAGVAQSPRYKIIEKRQSVAFWCNPISGHATLYWYQQILGQGPKLLIQFQNNGVVDDSQLPKDRFSAERLKGVDSTLKIQPAKLEDSAVYLCASSPSGGSPYGYTFGSGTRLTVV.